This T cell receptor beta chain was sequenced for a study of blood T cell repertoires in COVID-19. The overall study: The study drew acute and convalescent COVID-19 samples from the United States, Italy and Spain. The cDNA or gDNA used as material had been derived from T cells, B-cell-depleted T cells, or PBMCs.

The germline gives CDR1 LGHDT, CDR2 YNNKEL (reference sequence). The CDR3 covers 14 residues. Trimming pared 3 bases from V and 6 bases from J, leaving 12 bases between. Ages ranged from roughly 18 to 100 years, with residence in 24 US areas. Per the original methods: Counts of nucleated cells, estimated from reference gene primer amplification, were obtained. Sequenced by immunoSEQ multiplex PCR; TCRdb stores in-frame clones only, minus some. V and J calls and clone size are as listed in that table; D and trimming were resolved from the DNA. The table lists about 150,000 clones, roughly 85% of them singletons, with 4.3% in the top ten.

This clonotype originated in a man over 45 who had recovered from COVID-19. Sequenced material: PBMCs or T cells enriched from blood (not recorded which). The V call is TRBV3-1 (or the pseudogene TRBV3-2), the J call TRBJ2-4; D is possibly TRBD2 (5 bases). Written as DNA, the CDR3 is TGTGCCAGCAGCCAGGCGGGTACGGGAAACATTCAGTACTTC. It encodes CASSQAGTGNIQYF.